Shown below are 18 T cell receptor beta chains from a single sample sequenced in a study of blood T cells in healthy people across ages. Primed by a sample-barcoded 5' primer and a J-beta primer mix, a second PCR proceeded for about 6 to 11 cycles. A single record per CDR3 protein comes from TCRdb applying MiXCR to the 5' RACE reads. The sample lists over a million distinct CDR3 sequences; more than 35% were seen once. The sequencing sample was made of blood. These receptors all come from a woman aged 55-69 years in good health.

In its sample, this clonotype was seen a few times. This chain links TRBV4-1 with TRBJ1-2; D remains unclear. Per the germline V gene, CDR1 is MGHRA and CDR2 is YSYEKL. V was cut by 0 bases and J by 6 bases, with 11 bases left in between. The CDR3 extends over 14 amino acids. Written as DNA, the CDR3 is TGCGCCAGCAGCCAAGAGGAACGGCGTAATGGCTACACCTTC. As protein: CASSQEERRNGYTF.

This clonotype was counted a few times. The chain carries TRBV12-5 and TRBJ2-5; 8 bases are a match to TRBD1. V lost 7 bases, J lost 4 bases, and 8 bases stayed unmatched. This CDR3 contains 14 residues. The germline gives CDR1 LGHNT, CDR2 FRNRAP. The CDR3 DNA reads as TGTGCTAGTGCCCAATCAGGGGGCCGAGAGACCCAGTACTTC. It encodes CASAQSGGRETQYF.

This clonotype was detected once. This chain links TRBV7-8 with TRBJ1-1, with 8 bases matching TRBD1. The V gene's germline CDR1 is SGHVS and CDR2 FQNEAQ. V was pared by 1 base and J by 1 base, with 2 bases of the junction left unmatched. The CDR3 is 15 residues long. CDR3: CASSLDTGGNTEAFF. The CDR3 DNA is TGTGCCAGCAGCTTAGACACAGGGGGGAACACTGAAGCTTTCTTT.

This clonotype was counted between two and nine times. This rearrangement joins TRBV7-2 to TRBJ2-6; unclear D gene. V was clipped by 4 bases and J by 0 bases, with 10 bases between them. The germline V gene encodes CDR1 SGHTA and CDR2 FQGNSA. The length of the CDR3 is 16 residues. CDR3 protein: CASSSVMGSGANVLTF. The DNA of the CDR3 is TGTGCCAGCAGCTCAGTAATGGGCTCTGGGGCCAACGTCCTGACTTTC. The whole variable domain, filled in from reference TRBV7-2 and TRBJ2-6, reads GAGVSQSPSNKVTEKGKDVELRCDPISGHTALYWYRQSLGQGLEFLIYFQGNSAPDKSGLPSDRFSAERTGGSVSTLTIQRTQQEDSAVYLCASSSVMGSGANVLTFGAGSRLTVL.

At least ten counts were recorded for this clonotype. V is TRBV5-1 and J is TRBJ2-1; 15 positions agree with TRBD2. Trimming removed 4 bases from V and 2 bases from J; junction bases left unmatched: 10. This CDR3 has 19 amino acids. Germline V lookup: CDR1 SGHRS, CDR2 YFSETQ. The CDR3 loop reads CASSNPGLAGGGTYNEQFF. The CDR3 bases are TGCGCCAGCAGCAACCCGGGACTAGCGGGAGGAGGTACCTACAATGAGCAGTTCTTC. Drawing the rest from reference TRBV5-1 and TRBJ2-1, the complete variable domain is KAGVTQTPRYLIKTRGQQVTLSCSPISGHRSVSWYQQTPGQGLQFLFEYFSETQRNKGNFPGRFSGRQFSNSRSEMNVSTLELGDSALYLCASSNPGLAGGGTYNEQFFGPGTRLTVL.

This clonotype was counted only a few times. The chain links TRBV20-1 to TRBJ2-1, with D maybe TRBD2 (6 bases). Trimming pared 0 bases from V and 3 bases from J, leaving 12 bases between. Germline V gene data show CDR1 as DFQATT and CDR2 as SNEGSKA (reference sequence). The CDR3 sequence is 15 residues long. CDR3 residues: CSARDRAGSYNEQFF. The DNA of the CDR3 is TGCAGTGCTAGAGATCGTGCGGGAAGCTACAATGAGCAGTTCTTC.

CDR3 amino acids: CASSVGASGKNEQFF. DNA of the CDR3: TGTGCCAGCAGCGTCGGGGCTAGCGGAAAAAATGAGCAGTTCTTC. The chain joins TRBV9 to TRBJ2-1; 7 bases are a match to TRBD2. CDR3 size: 15 residues. Germline CDR1 and CDR2: SGDLS and YYNGEE. V dropped 2 bases and J dropped 7; count of bases not matched to a gene: 9.

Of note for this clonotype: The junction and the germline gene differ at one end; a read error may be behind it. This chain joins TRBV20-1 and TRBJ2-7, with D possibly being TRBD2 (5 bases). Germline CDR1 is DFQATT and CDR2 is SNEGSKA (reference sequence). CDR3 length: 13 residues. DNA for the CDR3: TGCAGTACTAGGCACGACGGCCCCTCCGAGCAGTACTTC. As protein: CSTRHDGPSEQYF.

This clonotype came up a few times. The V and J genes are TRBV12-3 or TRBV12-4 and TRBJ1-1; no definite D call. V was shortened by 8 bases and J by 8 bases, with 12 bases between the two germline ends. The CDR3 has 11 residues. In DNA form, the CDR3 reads TGTGCCAGCTCCGTGGGTTCCGAAGCTTTCTTT. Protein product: CASSVGSEAFF.

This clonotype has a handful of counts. CDR3 bases: TGTGCCAGCAGCGCAAGCGGGACAGGGTTCTACGAGCAGTACTTC. It is translated as CASSASGTGFYEQYF. This sequence joins TRBV7-9 and TRBJ2-7, with 9 bases aligning to TRBD1. The CDR3 has 15 residues. After removal of 5 bases from V and 3 bases from J, the junction contained 8 bases not matched to a gene. Germline CDR1 SEHNR, CDR2 FQNEAQ (reference sequence).

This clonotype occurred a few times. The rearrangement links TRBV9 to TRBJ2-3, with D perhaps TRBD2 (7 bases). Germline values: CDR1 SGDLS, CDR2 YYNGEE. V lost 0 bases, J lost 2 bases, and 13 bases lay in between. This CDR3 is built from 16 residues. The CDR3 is CASSVEGGKYTDTQYF. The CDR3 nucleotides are TGTGCCAGCAGCGTAGAGGGGGGGAAATACACAGATACGCAGTATTTT.

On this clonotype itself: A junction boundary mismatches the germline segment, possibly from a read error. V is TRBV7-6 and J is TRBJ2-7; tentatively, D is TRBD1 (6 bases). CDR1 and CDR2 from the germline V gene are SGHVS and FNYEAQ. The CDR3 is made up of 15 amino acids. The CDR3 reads CANSLAPTGSYEQYF. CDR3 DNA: TGTGCCAACAGCTTAGCCCCGACAGGCTCCTACGAGCAGTACTTC.

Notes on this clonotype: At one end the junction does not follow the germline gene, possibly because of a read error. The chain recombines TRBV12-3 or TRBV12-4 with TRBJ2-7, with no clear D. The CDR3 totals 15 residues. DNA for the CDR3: TGCGCCAGCAGCGCTGAGACCGATGGGTCCTACGAGCAGTACTTC. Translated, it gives CASSAETDGSYEQYF.

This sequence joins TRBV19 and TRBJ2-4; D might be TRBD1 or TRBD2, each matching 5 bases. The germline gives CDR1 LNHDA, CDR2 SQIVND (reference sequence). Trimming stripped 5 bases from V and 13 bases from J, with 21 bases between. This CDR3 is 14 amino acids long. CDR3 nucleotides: TGTGCCAGTAGTCTGAGACTGAGCGCAGAGGGGCAGTACTTC. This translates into CASSLRLSAEGQYF.

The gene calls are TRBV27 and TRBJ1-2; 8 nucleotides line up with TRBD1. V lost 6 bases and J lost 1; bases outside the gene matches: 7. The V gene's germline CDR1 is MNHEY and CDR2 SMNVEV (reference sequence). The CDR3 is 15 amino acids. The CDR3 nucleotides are TGTGCCAGCAGCCTTCAGGGGGCGGGTAACTATGGCTACACCTTC. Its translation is CASSLQGAGNYGYTF.

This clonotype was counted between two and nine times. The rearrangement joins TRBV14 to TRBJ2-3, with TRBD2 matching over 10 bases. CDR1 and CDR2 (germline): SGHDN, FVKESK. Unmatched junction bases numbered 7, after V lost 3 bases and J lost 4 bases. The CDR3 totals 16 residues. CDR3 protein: CASSHRLAGVADTQYF. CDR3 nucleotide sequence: TGTGCCAGCAGCCACCGCCTAGCGGGAGTTGCAGATACGCAGTATTTT.

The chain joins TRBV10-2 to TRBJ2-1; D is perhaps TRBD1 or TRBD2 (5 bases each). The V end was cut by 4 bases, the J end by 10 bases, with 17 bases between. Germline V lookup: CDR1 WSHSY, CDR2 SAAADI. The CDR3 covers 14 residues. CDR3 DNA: TGCGCCAGCAGTGGAGGGGCCACGCAGGGAGAGCAGTTCTTC. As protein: CASSGGATQGEQFF.

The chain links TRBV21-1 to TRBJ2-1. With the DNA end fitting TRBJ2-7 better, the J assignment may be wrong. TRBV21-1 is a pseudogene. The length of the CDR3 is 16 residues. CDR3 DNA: TGTGCCAGCAGCAAATGGGCAGGTGTGTCCTACAATGAGCAGTACTTC. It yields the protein CASSKWAGVSYNEQYF.